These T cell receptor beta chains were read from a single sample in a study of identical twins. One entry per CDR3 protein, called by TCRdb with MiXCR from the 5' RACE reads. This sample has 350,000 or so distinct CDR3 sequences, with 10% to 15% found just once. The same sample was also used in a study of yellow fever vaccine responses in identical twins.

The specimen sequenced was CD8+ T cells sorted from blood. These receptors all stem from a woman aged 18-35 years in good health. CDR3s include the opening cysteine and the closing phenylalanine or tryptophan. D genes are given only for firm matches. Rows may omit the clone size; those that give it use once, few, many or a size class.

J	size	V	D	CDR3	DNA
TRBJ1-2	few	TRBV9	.	CASTEGTNYGYTF	TGTGCCAGCACGGAAGGGACAAACTATGGCTACACCTTC
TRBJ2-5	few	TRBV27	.	CASSPLGTGETQYF	TGTGCCAGCAGTCCTTTGGGTACAGGAGAGACCCAGTACTTC
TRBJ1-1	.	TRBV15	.	CATSSTAMAGTWTEAFF	TGTGCCACCAGCAGCACCGCGATGGCAGGGACTTGGACTGAAGCTTTCTTT
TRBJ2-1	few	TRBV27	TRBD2	CASSFGLAGDNSYNEQFF	TGTGCCAGCAGTTTCGGCCTAGCGGGGGACAACTCCTACAATGAGCAGTTCTTC
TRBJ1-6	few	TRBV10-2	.	CASSGQINSPLHF	TGCGCCAGCAGTGGACAAATTAATTCACCCCTCCACTTT
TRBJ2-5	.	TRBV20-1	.	CSADPRDSAQETQYF	TGCAGTGCTGACCCTCGGGATAGCGCACAAGAGACCCAGTACTTC
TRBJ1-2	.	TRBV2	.	CASRGRGSLHNPYGYTF	TGTGCCAGCAGAGGCCGGGGAAGCCTACACAACCCATATGGCTACACCTTC
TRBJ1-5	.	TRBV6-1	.	CASSRPGEGLNQPQHF	TGTGCCAGCAGTCGGCCAGGGGAAGGACTCAATCAGCCCCAGCATTTT
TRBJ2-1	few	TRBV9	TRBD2	CASSVESGGIGNEQFF	TGTGCCAGCAGCGTAGAAAGCGGGGGAATTGGAAATGAGCAGTTCTTC
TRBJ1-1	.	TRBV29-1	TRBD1	CSVMGQGKEAFF	TGCAGCGTTATGGGACAGGGAAAGGAAGCTTTCTTT
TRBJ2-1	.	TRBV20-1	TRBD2	CSARVSSGIQWVGNEQFF	TGCAGTGCTAGGGTCTCTAGCGGGATTCAATGGGTGGGGAATGAGCAGTTCTTC
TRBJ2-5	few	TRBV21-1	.	CASSKGCMGGETQYF	TGTGCCAGCAGCAAAGGGTGTATGGGGGGGGAGACCCAGTACTTC
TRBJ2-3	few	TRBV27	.	CASSLSIGTRTDTQYF	TGTGCCAGCAGTTTATCGATTGGCACCCGCACAGATACGCAGTATTTT
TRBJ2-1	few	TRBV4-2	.	CASSPLSGNEQFF	TGTGCCAGCAGCCCGTTGTCAGGGAATGAGCAGTTCTTC
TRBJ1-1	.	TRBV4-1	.	CASSQAGGGASEAFF	TGCGCCAGCAGCCAAGCCGGGGGAGGGGCATCTGAAGCTTTCTTT
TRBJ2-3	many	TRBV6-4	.	CASSDRAETDTQYF	TGTGCCAGCAGTGACAGGGCAGAGACAGATACGCAGTATTTT
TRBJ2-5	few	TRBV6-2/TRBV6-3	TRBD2	CASSPGGVLGQYF	TGTGCCAGCAGCCCGGGGGGAGTACTGGGCCAGTACTTC
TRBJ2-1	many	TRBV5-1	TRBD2	CASSLGGSASGYNEQFF	TGCGCCAGCAGCTTGGGAGGCTCGGCTAGCGGATACAATGAGCAGTTCTTC
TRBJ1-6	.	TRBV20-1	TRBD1	CSATPPDRDWSPLHF	TGCAGTGCTACACCCCCGGACAGGGATTGGTCACCCCTCCACTTT
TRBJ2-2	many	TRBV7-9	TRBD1	CASSSTGGQVPGELFF	TGTGCCAGCAGCTCCACCGGCGGACAGGTCCCCGGGGAGCTGTTTTTT
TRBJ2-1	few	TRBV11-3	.	CASSLGTTKNEQFF	TGTGCCAGCAGCTTAGGGACTACGAAAAATGAGCAGTTCTTC
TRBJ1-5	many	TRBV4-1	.	CASSWDRNQPQHF	TGCGCCAGCAGTTGGGATCGCAATCAGCCCCAGCATTTT
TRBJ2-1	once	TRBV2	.	CASTMNPSDNEQFF	TGTGCCAGCACCATGAATCCTTCGGACAATGAGCAGTTCTTC
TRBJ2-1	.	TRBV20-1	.	CSAHPRGPHPSEQFF	TGCAGTGCCCATCCCCGGGGACCCCATCCGTCCGAGCAGTTCTTC